The rows below give T cell receptor beta chains drawn from one sample of a study of shared clonotypes between healthy human individuals. Using immunoSEQ multiplex PCR, the repertoire was profiled, and TCRdb retains in-frame clones only, with some absent. The table includes 800,000 or so clones, 90% to 98% detected once. Material: naive CD8+ T cells sorted from blood. These receptor sequences come from a man under 40 in good health. CDR3s include the opening cysteine and the closing phenylalanine or tryptophan. A D gene is named only where the DNA matches it firmly. Some rows mark clone size as missing; the rest say once, few, many or name a class of expanded clone.

>NA|TRBD2|TRBJ2-7|TRBV5-1
CASSLGLAGGPPTEQYF
TGCGCCAGCAGCCTGGGACTAGCGGGAGGCCCCCCGACCGAGCAGTACTTC
>NA|NA|TRBJ2-1|TRBV27
CASSFLQGNYNEQFF
TGTGCCAGCAGTTTCCTGCAGGGGAACTACAATGAGCAGTTCTTC
>NA|TRBD1|TRBJ2-2|TRBV18
CASSDRAPIRTGELFF
TGTGCCAGCTCGGACAGGGCTCCTATTCGCACCGGGGAGCTGTTTTTT
>NA|NA|TRBJ2-2|TRBV5-6
CASSALKMELFF
TGTGCCAGCAGCGCTTTAAAGATGGAGCTGTTTTTT
>NA|TRBD1|TRBJ1-2|TRBV9
CATLRQGGGYTF
TGTGCCACCCTACGACAGGGAGGAGGCTACACCTTC
>NA|NA|TRBJ2-7|TRBV27
CASIRGDEQYF
TGTGCCAGCATCCGTGGGGACGAGCAGTACTTC
>NA|TRBD1|TRBJ2-3|TRBV27
CASSSPGAGGLYTQYF
TGTGCCAGCAGTTCGCCTGGGGCAGGGGGCCTTTATACGCAGTATTTT
>NA|NA|TRBJ2-3|TRBV7-7
CASSLDVSTDTQYF
TGTGCTAGCAGCTTAGACGTTAGCACAGATACGCAGTATTTT
>NA|TRBD1|TRBJ2-7|TRBV28
CASTWDSSYEQYF
TGTGCCAGCACCTGGGACAGTTCCTACGAGCAGTACTTC
>NA|NA|TRBJ2-1|TRBV7-9
CASTGLRGGGKNEQFF
TGTGCCAGCACCGGATTAAGGGGAGGAGGTAAGAATGAGCAGTTCTTC
>NA|NA|TRBJ2-7|TRBV7-6
CASNTGLSEQYF
TGTGCCAGCAACACTGGACTGTCCGAGCAGTACTTC
>NA|NA|TRBJ2-1|TRBV9
CASSVGGTSNEQFF
TGTGCCAGCAGCGTAGGAGGAACGAGTAATGAGCAGTTCTTC
>NA|TRBD2|TRBJ2-5|TRBV27
CASSFLAGVQETQYF
TGTGCCAGCAGTTTCCTAGCGGGAGTACAAGAGACCCAGTACTTC
>NA|TRBD1|TRBJ1-2|TRBV27
CASSWGQGNYGYTF
TGTGCCAGCAGTTGGGGACAGGGCAACTATGGCTACACCTTC
>NA|NA|TRBJ2-1|TRBV4-3
CASSQQAGSYNEQFF
TGCGCCAGCAGCCAGCAAGCTGGGTCCTACAATGAGCAGTTCTTC
>NA|TRBD2|TRBJ2-1|TRBV27
CASSEGLAGAREQFF
TGTGCCAGCAGCGAGGGACTAGCGGGAGCTAGGGAGCAGTTCTTC
>NA|NA|TRBJ2-3|TRBV7-9
CASSLKTFDTQYF
TGTGCCAGCAGCTTGAAGACCTTCGATACGCAGTATTTT
>NA|NA|TRBJ2-2|TRBV7-9
CASTLVEGRNTGELFF
TGTGCCAGCACCCTGGTCGAAGGTCGCAACACCGGGGAGCTGTTTTTT
>NA|TRBD2|TRBJ2-7|TRBV27
CASSWASGSTYEQYF
TGTGCCAGCAGTTGGGCTAGCGGGAGCACTTACGAGCAGTACTTC
>NA|NA|TRBJ1-3|TRBV11-2
CASSEPGSGNTIYF
TGTGCCAGCAGTGAGCCGGGCTCTGGAAACACCATATATTTT
>NA|NA|TRBJ2-1|TRBV5-1
CASSLQGMGNEQFF
TGCGCCAGCAGCTTGCAGGGTATGGGGAATGAGCAGTTCTTC
>NA|TRBD1|TRBJ2-7|TRBV2
CASVRDSLYEQYF
TGTGCCAGCGTTCGGGACAGCCTCTACGAGCAGTACTTC
>NA|NA|TRBJ2-2|TRBV7-9
CASSFTELFF
TGTGCCAGCAGCTTCACCGAGCTGTTTTTT
>NA|TRBD1|TRBJ2-7|TRBV4-1
CASSQASGQYEQYF
TGCGCCAGCAGCCAAGCTTCGGGACAGTACGAGCAGTACTTC
>NA|NA|TRBJ1-1|TRBV2
CASRRANTEAFF
TGTGCCAGCAGACGGGCGAACACTGAAGCTTTCTTT
>NA|NA|TRBJ2-1|TRBV20-1
CSDLLVGEQFF
TGCAGTGACTTACTAGTAGGTGAGCAGTTCTTC
>NA|TRBD2|TRBJ2-3|TRBV7-8
CASSETTSGDTQYF
TGTGCCAGCAGCGAGACGACTAGCGGGGATACGCAGTATTTT
>NA|NA|TRBJ1-1|TRBV4-1
CASSLNGPDTEAFF
TGCGCCAGCAGCCTTAACGGGCCGGACACTGAAGCTTTCTTT
>NA|TRBD2|TRBJ2-1|TRBV2
CARRSGRGSNEQFF
TGTGCCAGGAGATCGGGCCGCGGGAGCAATGAGCAGTTCTTC
>NA|TRBD2|TRBJ2-2|TRBV7-6
CASSLGSRAGAAGELFF
TGTGCCAGCAGCTTAGGCTCTCGGGCGGGAGCCGCCGGGGAGCTGTTTTTT
>NA|NA|TRBJ1-1|TRBV5-1
CASSSGTGNTEAFF
TGCGCCAGCAGCTCGGGGACCGGGAACACTGAAGCTTTCTTT
>NA|TRBD1|TRBJ2-7|TRBV2
CASPGGTGKGEQYF
TGTGCCAGCCCTGGAGGGACAGGGAAGGGCGAGCAGTACTTC
>NA|NA|TRBJ2-3|TRBV5-1
CASSQRIGDTQYF
TGCGCCAGCAGCCAACGAATTGGAGATACGCAGTATTTT
>once|TRBD2|TRBJ2-1|TRBV7-8
CASSRQRGSYNEQFF
TGTGCCAGCAGCCGACAGCGGGGATCCTACAATGAGCAGTTCTTC
>NA|NA|TRBJ1-2|TRBV19
CASSKPLQEGKNGYTF
TGTGCCAGTAGTAAACCATTACAGGAGGGCAAGAATGGCTACACCTTC
>once|NA|TRBJ2-1|TRBV7-3
CASALGTGGYNEQFF
TGTGCCAGCGCTTTGGGGACTGGTGGCTACAATGAGCAGTTCTTC
>NA|NA|TRBJ1-4|TRBV27
CASSPGQDNEKLFF
TGTGCCAGCAGCCCGGGACAAGATAATGAAAAACTGTTTTTT
>NA|TRBD1|TRBJ1-2|TRBV7-2
CASSLARTGVSDGYTF
TGTGCCAGCAGCTTAGCCCGGACAGGGGTCTCGGATGGCTACACCTTC
>once|NA|TRBJ2-7|TRBV5-1
CASSLEGRAYEQYF
TGCGCCAGCAGCTTGGAGGGACGGGCCTACGAGCAGTACTTC
>once|NA|TRBJ1-1|TRBV11-2
CASSAREGMNTEAFF
TGTGCCAGCAGCGCTAGAGAGGGTATGAACACTGAAGCTTTCTTT
>NA|NA|TRBJ2-7|TRBV7-2
CASSLVLRGTYEQYF
TGTGCCAGCAGCTTAGTTCTGCGGGGAACCTACGAGCAGTACTTC
>NA|TRBD2|TRBJ2-7|TRBV7-8
CASSPAGDFYEQYF
TGTGCCAGCAGCCCAGCGGGGGACTTTTACGAGCAGTACTTC
>NA|NA|TRBJ2-7|TRBV27
CASSLGLGNYEQYF
TGTGCCAGCAGCCTCGGATTGGGAAACTACGAGCAGTACTTC
>NA|NA|TRBJ2-2|TRBV2
CASSDPGDFTGELFF
TGTGCCAGCAGTGACCCAGGGGACTTCACCGGGGAGCTGTTTTTT
>few|NA|TRBJ1-5|TRBV11-2
CASSQGPNHNQPQHF
TGTGCCAGCAGCCAAGGACCGAACCACAATCAGCCCCAGCATTTT
>NA|NA|TRBJ2-3|TRBV7-9
CASSLAPDRGPDTQYF
TGTGCCAGCAGCTTAGCCCCCGATAGGGGTCCAGATACGCAGTATTTT
>NA|TRBD1|TRBJ1-5|TRBV11-1
CANTNFKQGVGNQPQHF
TGTGCCAACACGAATTTTAAACAGGGGGTGGGCAATCAGCCCCAGCATTTT
>once|TRBD2|TRBJ2-2|TRBV7-9
CASSFGLAGVVGELFF
TGTGCCAGCAGCTTCGGACTAGCGGGAGTGGTCGGGGAGCTGTTTTTT